These T cell receptor beta chains were read from a single sample in a study of early T cells in non-severe SARS-CoV-2 infection. TCRdb used MiXCR to reprocess the 5' RACE reads, holding one entry per CDR3 protein. The sample has 45,000 to 75,000 distinct CDR3 sequences, 5.6% seen once; the top ten hold almost 7%. Sequenced: whole blood. These receptors originate from an adult who was a healthcare worker with PCR-confirmed SARS-CoV-2 infection or an uninfected control (not recorded which). Each CDR3 is given with its conserved first and last residue. The D gene is left open where the match is weak. Rows give clone size only sometimes, using once, few, many, or a class for an expanded clone.

J | V | D | size | CDR3 | DNA
TRBJ2-1 | TRBV2 | TRBD2 | few | CASIATSGSWSYNEQFF | TGTGCCAGCATAGCGACTAGCGGGAGCTGGTCCTACAATGAGCAGTTCTTC
TRBJ2-2 | TRBV20-1 | TRBD2 | few | CSARLGLAGGPGELFF | TGCAGTGCTAGGCTGGGACTAGCGGGAGGCCCCGGGGAGCTGTTTTTT
TRBJ1-4 | TRBV6-1 | NA | many | CASSDGWRANEKLFF | TGTGCCAGCAGTGATGGCTGGAGGGCTAATGAAAAACTGTTTTTT
TRBJ1-1 | TRBV10-2 | TRBD1 | NA | CASSVPGRGREAFF | TGCGCCAGCAGTGTCCCGGGCAGGGGGCGTGAAGCTTTCTTT
TRBJ2-1 | TRBV12-3/TRBV12-4 | TRBD2 | NA | CASSPGTSGANEQFF | TGTGCCAGCAGTCCCGGGACTAGCGGAGCTAATGAGCAGTTCTTC
TRBJ1-6 | TRBV5-4 | NA | NA | CASSMYGPHHLHF | TGTGCCAGCAGCATGTACGGCCCCCATCACCTCCACTTT
TRBJ2-3 | TRBV10-3 | NA | many | CAIRKLSTDTQYF | TGTGCCATCAGGAAACTTAGCACAGATACGCAGTATTTT
TRBJ2-5 | TRBV7-9 | NA | NA | CASSSRKGETQYF | TGTGCCAGCAGCTCTCGTAAGGGGGAGACCCAGTACTTC
TRBJ2-6 | TRBV12-3/TRBV12-4 | NA | few | CASTLGVPGANVLTF | TGTGCCAGCACTCTTGGGGTCCCTGGGGCCAACGTCCTGACTTTC
TRBJ2-1 | TRBV29-1 | NA | NA | CSVADRSLHSYNEQFF | TGCAGCGTTGCCGACCGTTCCCTACACTCCTACAATGAGCAGTTCTTC
TRBJ2-5 | TRBV9 | TRBD1 | few | CASSVGTGAPKTQYF | TGTGCCAGCAGCGTAGGTACAGGGGCGCCTAAGACCCAGTACTTC
TRBJ2-3 | TRBV9 | NA | many | CASSPRLIADTQYF | TGTGCCAGCAGCCCCCGACTAATCGCAGATACGCAGTATTTT
TRBJ2-7 | TRBV9 | TRBD2 | few | CASPLRLAEDEQYF | TGTGCCAGCCCTCTTAGACTAGCGGAGGACGAGCAGTACTTC
TRBJ2-2 | TRBV11-1 | NA | many | CASSLEGAGELFF | TGTGCCAGCAGCTTAGAGGGAGCCGGGGAGCTGTTTTTT
TRBJ2-5 | TRBV7-2 | NA | many | CASSIRTGETQYF | TGTGCCAGCAGCATCAGGACGGGAGAGACCCAGTACTTC
TRBJ2-2 | TRBV9 | NA | many | CASSQRPGIGELFF | TGTGCCAGCAGCCAACGGCCGGGGATCGGGGAGCTGTTTTTT
TRBJ1-2 | TRBV7-2 | TRBD1 | many | CASSLRQGRRNYGYTF | TGTGCCAGCAGCTTAAGACAGGGCCGGCGGAACTATGGCTACACCTTC
TRBJ2-3 | TRBV11-2 | NA | few | CASSPRGQGGFTDTQYF | TGTGCCAGCAGCCCCCGGGGCCAGGGGGGGTTCACAGATACGCAGTATTTT
TRBJ2-7 | TRBV12-3/TRBV12-4 | NA | few | CASSLTLRGSYEQYF | TGTGCCAGCAGTTTGACACTGAGGGGGTCCTACGAGCAGTACTTC
TRBJ2-1 | TRBV30 | NA | few | CAGDKNNEQFF | TGTGCCGGGGACAAGAACAATGAGCAGTTCTTC
TRBJ2-1 | TRBV7-2 | TRBD2 | medium-sized | CASSSPPRAGDHNEQFF | TGTGCCAGCAGCTCCCCCCCCAGAGCGGGAGACCACAATGAGCAGTTCTTC
TRBJ2-3 | TRBV10-3 | NA | NA | CAISVGTDTQYF | TGTGCCATCAGTGTGGGCACAGATACGCAGTATTTT
TRBJ2-7 | TRBV29-1 | TRBD1 | many | CSVEEEGQGNYEQYF | TGCAGCGTTGAAGAGGAGGGACAGGGGAACTACGAGCAGTACTTC
TRBJ2-7 | TRBV9 | NA | few | CASSVGGGINSYEQYF | TGTGCCAGCAGCGTAGGAGGAGGGATTAATTCCTACGAGCAGTACTTC
TRBJ1-5 | TRBV5-8 | NA | many | CASTAGFGQPQHF | TGTGCCAGCACGGCTGGATTCGGTCAGCCCCAGCATTTT
TRBJ1-2 | TRBV14 | NA | many | CASSQVEGYGYTF | TGTGCCAGCAGCCAAGTGGAAGGCTATGGCTACACCTTC